Following are 27 T cell receptor beta chains from one sample sequenced in a study of T cells after yellow fever vaccination. Each CDR3 protein is one row after TCRdb ran MiXCR on the 5' RACE reads. The data hold approximately 340,000 distinct CDR3 sequences, with roughly 8.7% observed a single time. Sample: PBMCs, taken on the day of the first yellow fever vaccination. These receptors came from a man between 18 and 35 years old who received the YFV17D yellow fever vaccine.

This clonotype was seen only a few times. The genes are TRBV9 and TRBJ2-5, with D uncertain. The germline V gene encodes CDR1 SGDLS and CDR2 YYNGEE. The CDR3 covers 14 residues. V shed 10 bases and J shed 3 bases, with 19 bases lying between them. The CDR3 coding sequence is TGTGCCCGGGTGTGTGTGACGGATGAAGAGACCCAGTACTTC. Protein: CARVCVTDEETQYF.

This clonotype was found a few times. The chain carries TRBV7-7 and TRBJ2-1; D may be TRBD2 (6 bases). Trimming pared 4 bases from V and 9 bases from J, leaving 10 bases between. CDR1 and CDR2 from the germline V gene are SSHAT and FNYEAQ (reference sequence). This CDR3 has 12 residues. In DNA form, the CDR3 reads TGTGCCAGCAGCTCCGGAGGGGCTGAGCAGTTCTTC. Protein sequence: CASSSGGAEQFF.

This chain uses TRBV11-3 with TRBJ2-1, with 7 bases identical to TRBD1. J gave up 4 bases and V 3 bases, and 6 bases lay outside the gene matches. CDR1 SGHNT and CDR2 YENEEA come from the germline V gene. This CDR3 contains 15 residues. The CDR3 DNA is TGTGCCAGCAGCTTGAGAACAGGGGAGTACAATGAGCAGTTCTTC. Translated, it gives CASSLRTGEYNEQFF.

The rearrangement joins TRBV5-1 to TRBJ2-1, with D perhaps given as TRBD1 or TRBD2 (6 bases each). Germline V gene sequence: CDR1 SGHRS, CDR2 YFSETQ. This CDR3 region has 12 residues. The germline V and J ends were trimmed by 6 bases and 8 bases, with 12 bases remaining between them. CDR3 in DNA: TGCGCCAGCAACGGGGGCCAGGATGAGCAGTTCTTC. It is translated as CASNGGQDEQFF. Drawing the rest from reference TRBV5-1 and TRBJ2-1, the complete variable domain is KAGVTQTPRYLIKTRGQQVTLSCSPISGHRSVSWYQQTPGQGLQFLFEYFSETQRNKGNFPGRFSGRQFSNSRSEMNVSTLELGDSALYLCASNGGQDEQFFGPGTRLTVL.

V is TRBV6-1 and J is TRBJ1-3, with 8 bases aligning to TRBD1. Germline V gives CDR1 MNHNS, CDR2 SASEGT. The length of the CDR3 is 16 residues. Unmatched junction bases numbered 14, after V lost 6 bases and J lost 7 bases. DNA for the CDR3: TGTGCCAGCAGCCCGGGACAGGTCCTGTCCGAGAACACCATATATTTT. Translated: CASSPGQVLSENTIYF.

This clonotype has more than one count but fewer than ten. The chain uses TRBV10-3 and TRBJ2-3; 7 nucleotides agree with TRBD1. Trimming removed 10 bases from V and 6 bases from J; junction bases left unmatched: 16. Germline V gives CDR1 ENHRY, CDR2 SYGVKD. The CDR3 contains 15 residues. The CDR3 region is CATNGDGHRGDTQYF. The CDR3 nucleotides read TGTGCCACCAACGGAGACGGGCACAGGGGTGATACGCAGTATTTT.

This clonotype was picked up many times. This rearrangement joins TRBV7-2 to TRBJ2-2; D unclear. This CDR3 region has 14 residues. The V and J ends lost 1 base and 4 bases respectively, with 7 bases between them. Germline loops: CDR1 SGHTA, CDR2 FQGNSA. CDR3 sequence (DNA): TGTGCCAGCAGCTTAGGGATCTCCACCGGGGAGCTGTTTTTT. It codes for CASSLGISTGELFF.

This sequence joins TRBV12-3 or TRBV12-4 and TRBJ2-7; D is possibly TRBD1 (5 bases). The V and J ends lost 4 bases and 6 bases respectively, with 22 bases between them. The CDR3 runs to 16 residues. The CDR3 sequence: CASSSGSGAMSSEQYF. DNA for the CDR3: TGTGCCAGCAGTTCCGGTAGTGGGGCTATGAGCTCCGAGCAGTACTTC.

This clonotype was observed at least ten times. This chain connects TRBV12-3 or TRBV12-4 to TRBJ2-3; possibly TRBD2 for D (5 bases). The CDR3 totals 15 residues. The germline V and J ends were trimmed by 7 bases and 0 bases, with 14 bases remaining between them. CDR3 nucleotides: TGTGCCAGCACCCATTTCGGCGGGAGCACAGATACGCAGTATTTT. Its translation: CASTHFGGSTDTQYF.

The chain is built from TRBV7-3 and TRBJ2-5, with TRBD1 matching over 7 bases. J lost 1 base, V lost 5 bases, and 4 bases had no gene match. CDR3 length equals 14 residues. Germline CDR1 is SGHTA and CDR2 is FQGTGA. The CDR3 reads CASSATGVQETQYF. CDR3 DNA sequence: TGTGCCAGCAGCGCAACAGGGGTCCAAGAGACCCAGTACTTC. Together with reference TRBV7-3 and TRBJ2-5, the CDR3 gives the full variable domain: GAGVSQTPSNKVTEKGKYVELRCDPISGHTALYWYRQSLGQGPEFLIYFQGTGAADDSGLPNDRFFAVRPEGSVSTLKIQRTERGDSAVYLCASSATGVQETQYFGPGTRLLVL.

This chain connects TRBV5-1 to TRBJ2-3; D may match TRBD1 or TRBD2 (6 bases each). The V end lost 0 bases, the J end lost 3 bases, and 14 bases lay between the germline ends. In germline, CDR1 is SGHRS, CDR2 YFSETQ. CDR3 length equals 16 residues. The CDR3 DNA reads TGCGCCAGCAGCTTGGTTCCGGGGGCGCGGACAGATACGCAGTATTTT. It yields the protein CASSLVPGARTDTQYF.

This clonotype was counted a few times. The chain carries TRBV6-5 and TRBJ1-1, with D unclear. CDR1 and CDR2 from the germline V gene are MNHEY and SVGAGI. This CDR3 region has 16 residues. Trimming left V 0 bases short and J 3 bases short, with 14 bases between. The CDR3 sequence is CASSYSHPGLDTEAFF. CDR3 DNA: TGTGCCAGCAGTTACTCGCATCCCGGTTTGGACACTGAAGCTTTCTTT.

A few counts support this clonotype. V gene TRBV7-9 combines with J gene TRBJ1-1; no clear D. Trimming removed 5 bases at V and 11 bases at J, with 21 bases between. Germline CDR1 is SEHNR and CDR2 is FQNEAQ (reference sequence). CDR3 length: 14 amino acids. CDR3 residues: CASSPGRERQGAFF. CDR3 in DNA: TGTGCCAGCAGCCCGGGGAGGGAAAGACAAGGGGCTTTCTTT. Variable domain in full (rest from reference TRBV7-9 and TRBJ1-1): DTGVSQNPRHKITKRGQNVTFRCDPISEHNRLYWYRQTLGQGPEFLTYFQNEAQLEKSRLLSDRFSAERPKGSFSTLEIQRTEQGDSAMYLCASSPGRERQGAFFGQGTRLTVV.

This clonotype came up a few times. V is TRBV5-1 and J is TRBJ2-3, with D possibly being TRBD2 (5 bases). V lost 4 bases and J lost 2, with 11 bases in between. CDR3 size: 14 residues. Germline values: CDR1 SGHRS, CDR2 YFSETQ. The CDR3 protein is CASSPGLLTDTQYF. CDR3 nucleotides: TGCGCCAGCAGCCCGGGATTACTCACAGATACGCAGTATTTT.

The chain is built from TRBV18 and TRBJ2-3; D might be TRBD2 (6 bases). The CDR3 runs 16 residues. Trimming took 2 bases from V and 1 from J, leaving 13 bases between them. Germline V gene lookup returns CDR1 KGHSH and CDR2 LQKENI. The CDR3 is CASSPTPPGGTDTQYF. The CDR3, as DNA: TGTGCCAGCTCACCAACCCCCCCGGGGGGCACAGATACGCAGTATTTT.

This clonotype was observed a handful of times. The rearrangement links TRBV2 to TRBJ1-3; D is unresolved. CDR3 size: 14 residues. V gave up 7 bases and J gave up 0 bases, with 10 bases separating them. From germline, CDR1 is SNHLY and CDR2 FYNNEI. Written as DNA, the CDR3 is TGTGCCAGCATTATAAATTACTCTGGAAACACCATATATTTT. This gives the protein CASIINYSGNTIYF.

The chain uses TRBV4-1 and TRBJ1-4; D is ambiguous. V was cut by 0 bases and J by 8 bases, with 13 bases left in between. The length of the CDR3 is 15 residues. Germline CDR1 and CDR2: MGHRA and YSYEKL. In nucleotides, the CDR3 is TGCGCCAGCAGCCAAGAAGGCAGTTTGGGAGAAAAACTGTTTTTT. This sequence encodes CASSQEGSLGEKLFF.

The genes are TRBV11-2 and TRBJ2-1, with 9 bases aligning to TRBD2. There are 18 residues in the CDR3. Germline trimming cut 5 bases from V and 4 bases from J; bases unmatched to any gene: 15. Germline V gene sequence: CDR1 SGHAT, CDR2 FQNNGV. In nucleotides, the CDR3 is TGTGCCAGCAGCACTCGTGGGGTTGCGGGGGGGCGGTACAATGAGCAGTTCTTC. Translating gives CASSTRGVAGGRYNEQFF.

The V and J genes are TRBV2 and TRBJ2-7; D perhaps matches TRBD1 (5 bases). Germline V gene lookup returns CDR1 SNHLY and CDR2 FYNNEI. The V and J ends lost 7 bases and 1 base respectively, with 14 bases between them. This CDR3 is built from 14 residues. The CDR3, as DNA: TGTGCCAGCACTCCAGGGATGAATTCCTACGAGCAGTACGTC. Protein sequence: CASTPGMNSYEQYV.

The chain recombines TRBV18 with TRBJ2-5, with a possible D match to TRBD2 (5 bases). Between the trimmed V and J ends, which lost 0 bases and 5 bases, there was a span of 13 bases. The germline gives CDR1 KGHSH, CDR2 LQKENI. There are 15 residues in the CDR3. The CDR3 protein is CASSPPGRVAETQYF. CDR3 DNA: TGTGCCAGCTCACCACCTGGAAGGGTAGCGGAGACCCAGTACTTC.

This clonotype was picked up a small number of times. The V and J genes are TRBV12-3 or TRBV12-4 and TRBJ2-3; 7 bases line up with TRBD1. J lost 1 base, V lost 5 bases, and 9 bases had no gene match. The CDR3 spans 16 residues. CDR3 in amino acids: CASSVYGGQRTDTQYF. For the CDR3, the DNA is TGTGCCAGCAGTGTGTATGGGGGACAGCGCACAGATACGCAGTATTTT.

A few counts support this clonotype. This chain joins TRBV11-2 and TRBJ1-6; no clear D gene. Germline V gene lookup returns CDR1 SGHAT and CDR2 FQNNGV. CDR3 length equals 12 residues. Deletions cut 5 bases from V and 11 bases from J, with 10 bases between. Written as DNA, the CDR3 is TGTGCCAGCAGCGGAGATACGGCACCCCTCCACTTT. Its protein product is CASSGDTAPLHF.

This clonotype was seen more than once but under ten times. CDR3 protein: CASSLPFYEQYF. As DNA, the CDR3 is TGTGCCAGCAGCTTGCCTTTTTACGAGCAGTACTTC. This sequence joins TRBV5-5 and TRBJ2-7; D not resolved. Germline assignment: CDR1 SGHKS and CDR2 YYEKEE (reference sequence). Trimming left V 1 base short and J 4 bases short, with 6 bases between. The CDR3 has 12 amino acids. The variable domain in full, with the rest retrieved from reference TRBV5-5 and TRBJ2-7, is DAGVTQSPTHLIKTRGQQVTLRCSPISGHKSVSWYQQVLGQGPQFIFQYYEKEERGRGNFPDRFSARQFPNYSSELNVNALLLGDSALYLCASSLPFYEQYFGPGTRLTVT.

This clonotype showed up just a few times. The chain is built from TRBV7-9 and TRBJ2-1; TRBD2 might be the D (5 bases). V lost 9 bases, J lost 7 bases, and 10 bases lay in between. Germline V gene sequence: CDR1 SEHNR, CDR2 FQNEAQ (reference sequence). The CDR3 spans 11 residues. The CDR3 here is CASDRGNEQFF. The CDR3 coding sequence is TGTGCCAGTGACCGAGGGAATGAGCAGTTCTTC. Combining the CDR3 with reference TRBV7-9 and TRBJ2-1 gives the whole variable domain DTGVSQNPRHKITKRGQNVTFRCDPISEHNRLYWYRQTLGQGPEFLTYFQNEAQLEKSRLLSDRFSAERPKGSFSTLEIQRTEQGDSAMYLCASDRGNEQFFGPGTRLTVL.

The V and J genes are TRBV27 and TRBJ1-1, with D unresolved. The CDR3 totals 13 residues. V was trimmed by 2 bases and J by 5 bases, leaving 9 bases between them. CDR1 and CDR2 from the germline V gene are MNHEY and SMNVEV (reference sequence). The CDR3 DNA follows: TGTGCCAGCAGTTTAAATCACGGAACTGAAGCTTTCTTT. This codes for CASSLNHGTEAFF.

The J gene is TRBJ2-7, the V gene TRBV5-1; 7 positions agree with TRBD2. The CDR3 loop spans 15 amino acids. Germline trimming cut 3 bases from V and 3 bases from J; bases unmatched to any gene: 9. In germline, CDR1 is SGHRS, CDR2 YFSETQ. The CDR3 DNA follows: TGCGCCAGCAGCTGGGGGACGAGCGGGGTCTACGAGCAGTACTTC. Translation: CASSWGTSGVYEQYF.

This clonotype was detected only a few times. The rearrangement uses TRBV5-1 and TRBJ2-1; 10 nucleotides match TRBD2. Germline V gives CDR1 SGHRS, CDR2 YFSETQ. This CDR3 has 14 residues. The junction had 2 bases not matched to a gene; V was cut back by 3 bases and J by 5 bases. This CDR3 is CASSSSGGNNEQFF. The CDR3 nucleotides read TGCGCCAGCAGCTCTAGCGGGGGAAACAATGAGCAGTTCTTC.